The 3 T cell receptor beta chains given below trace back to one sample, sequenced in a study of CD8 T cells in Susac syndrome. RNA amounts of about 0.5 to 1 ug underwent reverse transcription with random hexamers. TCRdb reprocessed the immunoSEQ multiplex PCR reads with MiXCR, giving one entry per CDR3 protein. The table lists 150,000 to 200,000 distinct CDR3 sequences, approximately 94% of them singletons. Input material: CD4+ T cells from PBMCs. The source of these receptors is a human donor with multiple sclerosis.

This clonotype was counted once. The chain couples TRBV5-1 to TRBJ2-1; TRBD1 agrees at 7 bases. The germline V gene encodes CDR1 SGHRS and CDR2 YFSETQ. The CDR3 totals 14 residues. V dropped 0 bases and J dropped 7; count of bases not matched to a gene: 4. The CDR3 DNA sequence: TGCGCCAGCAGCTTGGGACAGGGTTGGAATGAGCAGTTCTTC. Amino acids: CASSLGQGWNEQFF.

V is TRBV6-5 and J is TRBJ2-1; 12 nucleotides agree with TRBD2. Per germline, CDR1 MNHEY and CDR2 SVGAGI. The V segment lost 8 bases and the J segment 10 bases; nucleotides outside the gene matches: 6. This CDR3 region has 13 residues. Written as DNA, the CDR3 is TGTGCCAGCTTGCTAGCGGGGGGGCGGGAGCAGTTCTTC. Translated, it gives CASLLAGGREQFF.

CDR3 coding DNA: TGTGCCAGCAGTGCCTTCGGACAGGGGGGAGGTTACGAGCAGTACTTC. Its protein product is CASSAFGQGGGYEQYF. The rearrangement joins TRBV3-1 to TRBJ2-7, with 10 bases lining up with TRBD1. This CDR3 spans 16 amino acids. V dropped 6 bases and J dropped 4; count of bases not matched to a gene: 12. CDR1 is LGHDT, CDR2 YNNKEL, per germline (reference sequence).